This T cell receptor beta chain was observed in a study of blood T cell repertoires in COVID-19. Sequenced by immunoSEQ multiplex PCR; TCRdb stores in-frame clones only, minus some. The sample includes approximately 260,000 clones, over 65% of them seen just once. This CDR3 region has 15 residues. Trimming stripped 6 bases from V and 2 bases from J, with 18 bases between. CDR1 is SGHRS, CDR2 YFSETQ, per germline. The chain is built from TRBV5-1 and TRBJ2-7; tentatively, D is TRBD1 (5 bases). The material sequenced was peripheral blood. This clonotype originated in a man in his sixties who had recovered from COVID-19. The CDR3 region has the DNA TGCGCCAGCACAGTAAGGCCAGGGCCTACCTACGAGCAGTACTTC. Translating gives CASTVRPGPTYEQYF.